The source of this T cell receptor (beta chain) is a study of blood T cells in healthy people across ages. All donors came from Russia, were Caucasian and healthy, and spanned ages roughly 6 to 100. With 4 bases removed from V and 6 bases from J, the gap between germline ends came to 20 bases. Germline V lookup: CDR1 SGHAT, CDR2 FQNNGV. The CDR3 has 16 amino acids. This clonotype was counted only a few times. A sample-barcoded 5' primer and a J-beta primer mix were used in a second PCR of roughly 7 to 11 cycles. Each sample provided no less than 2.5 million CDR3-containing paired-end reads. A single record per CDR3 protein comes from TCRdb applying MiXCR to the 5' RACE reads. The sample includes about 1.7 million distinct CDR3 sequences, roughly 27% of them seen just once.

The sample taken for sequencing was blood. The chain recombines TRBV11-2 with TRBJ2-3; D gene uncertain. The receptor was isolated from a woman aged 25-40 years in good health. Written as DNA, the CDR3 is TGTGCCAGCAGCTCGGGTTCGAACAGAATTACGGATACGCAGTATTTT. Translation gives CASSSGSNRITDTQYF.